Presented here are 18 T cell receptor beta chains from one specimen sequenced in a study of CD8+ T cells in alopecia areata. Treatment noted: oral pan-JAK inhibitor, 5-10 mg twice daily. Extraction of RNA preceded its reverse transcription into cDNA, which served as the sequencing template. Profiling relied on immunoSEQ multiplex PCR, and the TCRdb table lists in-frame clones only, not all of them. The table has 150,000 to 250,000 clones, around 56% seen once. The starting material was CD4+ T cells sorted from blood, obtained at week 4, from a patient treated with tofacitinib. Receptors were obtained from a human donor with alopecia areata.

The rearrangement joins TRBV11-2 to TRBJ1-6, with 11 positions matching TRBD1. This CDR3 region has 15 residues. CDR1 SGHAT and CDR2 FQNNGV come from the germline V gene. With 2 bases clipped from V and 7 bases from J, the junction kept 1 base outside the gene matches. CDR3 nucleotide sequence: TGTGCCAGCAGCTTAAGGACAGGGGGCAATTCACCCCTCCACTTT. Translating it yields CASSLRTGGNSPLHF.

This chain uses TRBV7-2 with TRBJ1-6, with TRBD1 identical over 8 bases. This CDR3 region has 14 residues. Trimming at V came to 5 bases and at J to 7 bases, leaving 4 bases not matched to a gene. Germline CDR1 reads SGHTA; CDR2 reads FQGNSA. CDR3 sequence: CASSRTGNNSPLHF. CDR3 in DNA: TGTGCCAGCAGCCGGACAGGGAACAATTCACCCCTCCACTTT.

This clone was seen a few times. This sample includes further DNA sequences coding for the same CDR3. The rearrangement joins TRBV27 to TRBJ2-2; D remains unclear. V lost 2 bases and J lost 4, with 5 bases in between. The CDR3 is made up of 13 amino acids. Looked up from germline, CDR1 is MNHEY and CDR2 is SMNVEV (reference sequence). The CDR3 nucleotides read TGTGCCAGCAGTTTACGAGGCACCGGGGAGCTGTTTTTT. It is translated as CASSLRGTGELFF.

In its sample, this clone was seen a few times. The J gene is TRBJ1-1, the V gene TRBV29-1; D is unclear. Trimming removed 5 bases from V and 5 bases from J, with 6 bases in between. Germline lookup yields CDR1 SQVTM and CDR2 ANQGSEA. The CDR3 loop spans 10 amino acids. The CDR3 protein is CSVIRTEAFF. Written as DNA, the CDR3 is TGCAGCGTTATAAGGACTGAAGCTTTCTTT. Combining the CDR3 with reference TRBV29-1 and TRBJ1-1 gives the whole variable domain SAVISQKPSRDICQRGTSLTIQCQVDSQVTMMFWYRQQPGQSLTLIATANQGSEATYESGFVIDKFPISRPNLTFSTLTVSNMSPEDSSIYLCSVIRTEAFFGQGTRLTVV.

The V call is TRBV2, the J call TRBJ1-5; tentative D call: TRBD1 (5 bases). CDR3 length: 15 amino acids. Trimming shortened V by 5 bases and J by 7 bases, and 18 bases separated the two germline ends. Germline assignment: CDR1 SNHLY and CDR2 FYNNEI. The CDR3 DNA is TGTGCCAGCAGTTACGGGGGAAAGTTAGGCCAGCCCCAGCATTTT. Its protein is CASSYGGKLGQPQHF.

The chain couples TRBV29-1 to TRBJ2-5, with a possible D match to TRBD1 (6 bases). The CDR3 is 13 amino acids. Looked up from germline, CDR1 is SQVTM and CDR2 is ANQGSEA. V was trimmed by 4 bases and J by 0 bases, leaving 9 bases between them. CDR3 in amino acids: CSVGGQYQETQYF. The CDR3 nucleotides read TGCAGCGTTGGAGGACAGTACCAAGAGACCCAGTACTTC. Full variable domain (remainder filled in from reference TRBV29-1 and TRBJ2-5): SAVISQKPSRDICQRGTSLTIQCQVDSQVTMMFWYRQQPGQSLTLIATANQGSEATYESGFVIDKFPISRPNLTFSTLTVSNMSPEDSSIYLCSVGGQYQETQYFGPGTRLLVL.

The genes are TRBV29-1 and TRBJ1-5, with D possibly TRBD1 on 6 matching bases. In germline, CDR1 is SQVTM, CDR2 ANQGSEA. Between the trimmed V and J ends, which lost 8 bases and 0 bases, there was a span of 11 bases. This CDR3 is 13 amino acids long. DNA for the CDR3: TGCAGCTACAGGGAAAATAGCAATCAGCCCCAGCATTTT. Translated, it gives CSYRENSNQPQHF.

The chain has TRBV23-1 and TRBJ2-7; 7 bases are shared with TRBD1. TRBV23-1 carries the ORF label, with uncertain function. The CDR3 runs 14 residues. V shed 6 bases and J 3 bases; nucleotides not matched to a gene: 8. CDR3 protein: CASRPLTGDYEQYF. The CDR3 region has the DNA TGCGCCAGCAGACCGCTAACAGGGGACTACGAGCAGTACTTC.

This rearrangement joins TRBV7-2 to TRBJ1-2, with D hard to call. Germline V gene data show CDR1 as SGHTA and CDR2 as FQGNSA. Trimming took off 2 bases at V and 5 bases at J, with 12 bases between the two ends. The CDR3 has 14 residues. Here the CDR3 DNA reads TGTGCCAGCAGCTTATCGGGTATAACGTATGGCTACACCTTC. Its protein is CASSLSGITYGYTF.

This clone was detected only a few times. Written as DNA, the CDR3 is TGCGCCAGCAGCGTCGGACTAGCGGGGACTGGTGAGCAGTTCTTC. Translation gives CASSVGLAGTGEQFF. The gene calls are TRBV5-1 and TRBJ2-1, with TRBD2 identical over 12 bases. The length of the CDR3 is 15 residues. V lost 4 bases and J lost 9; bases outside the gene matches: 8. Germline V gives CDR1 SGHRS, CDR2 YFSETQ.

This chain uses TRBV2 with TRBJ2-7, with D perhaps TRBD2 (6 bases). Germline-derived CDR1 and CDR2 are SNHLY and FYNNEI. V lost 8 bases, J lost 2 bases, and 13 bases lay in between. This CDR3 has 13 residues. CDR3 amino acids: CASWNGGAYEQYF. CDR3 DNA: TGTGCCAGCTGGAACGGGGGAGCCTACGAGCAGTACTTC.

CDR3 protein: CASRAPGINTEAFF. CDR3 DNA sequence: TGTGCCAGCAGAGCCCCAGGGATAAACACTGAAGCTTTCTTT. The V call is TRBV28, the J call TRBJ1-1, with a weak D call TRBD1 (5 bases). The V end was cut by 6 bases, the J end by 2 bases, with 13 bases between. The germline CDR1 and CDR2 sequences are MDHEN and SYDVKM. This CDR3 is 14 amino acids long.

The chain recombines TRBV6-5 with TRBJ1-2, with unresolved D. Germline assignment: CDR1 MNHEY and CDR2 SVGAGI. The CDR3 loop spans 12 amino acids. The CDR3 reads CTTATVDYGYTF. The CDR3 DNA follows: TGTACCACAGCGACGGTGGACTATGGCTACACCTTC.

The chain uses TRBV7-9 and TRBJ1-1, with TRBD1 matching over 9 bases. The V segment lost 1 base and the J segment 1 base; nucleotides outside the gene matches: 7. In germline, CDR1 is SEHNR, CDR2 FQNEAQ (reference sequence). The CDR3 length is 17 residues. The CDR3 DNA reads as TGTGCCAGCAGCTTAGGAGTCGGGACAGGGCGGAACACTGAAGCTTTCTTT. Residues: CASSLGVGTGRNTEAFF. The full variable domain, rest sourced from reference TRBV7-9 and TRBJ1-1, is DTGVSQNPRHKITKRGQNVTFRCDPISEHNRLYWYRQTLGQGPEFLTYFQNEAQLEKSRLLSDRFSAERPKGSFSTLEIQRTEQGDSAMYLCASSLGVGTGRNTEAFFGQGTRLTVV.

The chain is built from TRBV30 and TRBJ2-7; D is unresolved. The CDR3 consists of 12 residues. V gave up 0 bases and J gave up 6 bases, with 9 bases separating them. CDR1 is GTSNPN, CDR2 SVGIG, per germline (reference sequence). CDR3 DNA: TGTGCCTGGAGTGTGAGTCAGGCCGAGCAGTACTTC. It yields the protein CAWSVSQAEQYF.

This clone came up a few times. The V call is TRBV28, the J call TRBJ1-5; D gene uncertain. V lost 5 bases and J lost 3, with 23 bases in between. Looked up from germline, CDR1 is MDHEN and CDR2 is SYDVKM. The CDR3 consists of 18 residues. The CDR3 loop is CASSQASTGRFNNQPQHF. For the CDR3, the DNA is TGTGCCAGCAGTCAGGCTTCTACTGGGCGCTTTAACAATCAGCCCCAGCATTTT.

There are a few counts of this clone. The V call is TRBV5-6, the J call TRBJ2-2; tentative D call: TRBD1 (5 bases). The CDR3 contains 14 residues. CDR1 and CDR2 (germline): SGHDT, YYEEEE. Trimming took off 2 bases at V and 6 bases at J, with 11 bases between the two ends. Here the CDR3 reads CASSLVHRSGELFF. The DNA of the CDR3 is TGTGCCAGCAGCTTAGTCCACAGGTCCGGGGAGCTGTTTTTT.

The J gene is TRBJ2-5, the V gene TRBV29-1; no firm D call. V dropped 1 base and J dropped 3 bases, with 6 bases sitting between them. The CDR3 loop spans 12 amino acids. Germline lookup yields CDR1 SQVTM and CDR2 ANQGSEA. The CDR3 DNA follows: TGCAGCGTTGAAGGGGCAAAAGAGACCCAGTACTTC. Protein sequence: CSVEGAKETQYF.